A single sample gave rise to the 32 T cell receptor beta chains below, sequenced in a study of blood T cell repertoires in COVID-19. Libraries were prepared by immunoSEQ multiplex PCR; TCRdb keeps only in-frame clonotypes and omits some of them. The sample lists 250,000 to 350,000 clones; roughly four fifths were seen once. What was sequenced was peripheral blood. All receptors come from a person aged 70 to 80 with COVID-19, enrolled during active disease.

This rearrangement joins TRBV10-3 to TRBJ1-1; no firm D call. The germline V gene encodes CDR1 ENHRY and CDR2 SYGVKD. V was cut by 5 bases and J by 0 bases, with 16 bases left in between. The CDR3 runs 16 residues. The CDR3 sequence is CAISSGSGILNTEAFF. The CDR3 DNA follows: TGTGCCATCAGTTCAGGTTCCGGGATACTGAACACTGAAGCTTTCTTT.

The chain recombines TRBV7-8 with TRBJ2-1, with 9 bases identical to TRBD2. The CDR3 is 16 amino acids. J lost 5 bases, V lost 5 bases, and 10 bases had no gene match. Germline loops: CDR1 SGHVS, CDR2 FQNEAQ. CDR3 in amino acids: CASSPLRLAANNEQFF. CDR3 bases: TGTGCCAGCAGCCCTCTACGACTAGCGGCCAACAATGAGCAGTTCTTC.

The chain links TRBV4-1 to TRBJ2-7; weak D call: TRBD2 (6 bases). Trimming stripped 0 bases from V and 2 bases from J, with 14 bases between. Germline lookup yields CDR1 MGHRA and CDR2 YSYEKL. CDR3 length: 16 amino acids. The DNA of the CDR3 is TGCGCCAGCAGCCAAGAAACGGAGGGTGGGGCCTACGAGCAGTACTTC. Encoded protein: CASSQETEGGAYEQYF.

This chain links TRBV19 with TRBJ2-6; no firm D call. Trimming removed 5 bases at V and 0 bases at J, with 5 bases between. Germline loops: CDR1 LNHDA, CDR2 SQIVND (reference sequence). This CDR3 is 14 amino acids long. The CDR3 DNA reads as TGTGCCAGTAGTCCCCGCTCTGGGGCCAACGTCCTGACTTTC. Its protein is CASSPRSGANVLTF.

The V call is TRBV28, the J call TRBJ1-5; D unclear. The CDR3 spans 13 residues. Between the trimmed V and J ends, which lost 3 bases and 8 bases, there was a span of 11 bases. In germline, CDR1 is MDHEN, CDR2 SYDVKM. CDR3 DNA sequence: TGTGCCAGCAGTTTTGGGCCAGTGGAGCCCCAGCATTTT. Translation: CASSFGPVEPQHF.

On this clone: The same CDR3 is also encoded by other DNA sequences in this sample. The chain recombines TRBV5-1 with TRBJ1-5, with 9 positions matching TRBD1. With 3 bases clipped from V and 6 bases from J, the junction kept 4 bases outside the gene matches. Germline-derived CDR1 and CDR2 are SGHRS and YFSETQ. CDR3 length: 14 amino acids. CDR3 amino acids: CASSSGQGGQPQHF. CDR3 coding DNA: TGCGCCAGCAGCTCGGGACAGGGAGGTCAGCCCCAGCATTTT.

This clone was counted once. The genes are TRBV27 and TRBJ1-1; D gene ambiguous. This CDR3 is 14 amino acids long. V dropped 3 bases and J dropped 1 base, with 9 bases sitting between them. CDR1 and CDR2 from the germline V gene are MNHEY and SMNVEV (reference sequence). CDR3 sequence (DNA): TGTGCCAGCAGTTTCGACTTGGAGAACACTGAAGCTTTCTTT. Translation: CASSFDLENTEAFF.

V usage is TRBV11-2 and J usage is TRBJ2-7, with a possible D match to TRBD1 (5 bases). CDR3 length: 14 amino acids. Germline V CDR1 and CDR2: SGHAT, FQNNGV. Trimming took off 3 bases at V and 6 bases at J, with 15 bases between the two ends. This chain's CDR3 is CASSFREGASEQYF. Here the CDR3 DNA reads TGTGCCAGCAGCTTCCGAGAAGGGGCCTCCGAGCAGTACTTC. The complete variable domain, with remaining parts taken from reference TRBV11-2 and TRBJ2-7, reads EAGVAQSPRYKIIEKRQSVAFWCNPISGHATLYWYQQILGQGPKLLIQFQNNGVVDDSQLPKDRFSAERLKGVDSTLKIQPAKLEDSAVYLCASSFREGASEQYFGPGTRLTVT.

This clone was seen a handful of times. The chain links TRBV30 to TRBJ1-3; possible D gene TRBD1, 5 bases. Germline CDR1 is GTSNPN and CDR2 is SVGIG (reference sequence). This CDR3 is built from 15 residues. Trimming removed 3 bases at V and 0 bases at J, with 12 bases between. The CDR3 DNA reads TGTGCCTGGAGCCGGGACTCCGGCTCTGGAAACACCATATATTTT. This codes for CAWSRDSGSGNTIYF.

The CDR3: CAGSTGGETQYF. The CDR3 DNA sequence: TGTGCCGGATCGACAGGGGGAGAGACCCAGTACTTC. This chain joins TRBV6-5 and TRBJ2-5; TRBD1 agrees at 9 bases. CDR3 length: 12 residues. The trim removed 11 bases at V and 4 bases at J, leaving 5 bases unmatched. From germline, CDR1 is MNHEY and CDR2 SVGAGI.

The V and J genes are TRBV9 and TRBJ1-3; the D gene is possibly TRBD1 (5 bases). The CDR3 length is 16 residues. CDR1 SGDLS and CDR2 YYNGEE come from the germline V gene. Trimming took off 3 bases at V and 0 bases at J, with 13 bases between the two ends. CDR3 DNA: TGTGCCAGCAGCGCTCTTGGGGCGGACTCTGGAAACACCATATATTTT. Residues: CASSALGADSGNTIYF.

The gene calls are TRBV5-6 and TRBJ1-6, with a possible D match to TRBD1 (5 bases). V was cut by 0 bases and J by 16 bases, with 11 bases left in between. Germline V gene sequence: CDR1 SGHDT, CDR2 YYEEEE. The CDR3 has 12 amino acids. CDR3 protein: CASSLGRGKLHF. In nucleotides, the CDR3 is TGTGCCAGCAGCTTGGGGAGGGGCAAGCTCCACTTT.

The rearrangement uses TRBV4-1 and TRBJ1-2; 8 positions agree with TRBD1. CDR3 length: 16 amino acids. The trim removed 0 bases at V and 4 bases at J, leaving 7 bases unmatched. CDR1 and CDR2 (germline): MGHRA, YSYEKL. The chain's CDR3 is CASSQDRTGYRYGYTF. CDR3 in DNA: TGCGCCAGCAGCCAAGACCGGACAGGGTATCGCTATGGCTACACCTTC.

This chain joins TRBV19 and TRBJ1-4; weak D call: TRBD1 (6 bases). This CDR3 has 15 amino acids. CDR1 is LNHDA, CDR2 SQIVND, per germline (reference sequence). Between the trimmed V and J ends, which lost 1 base and 8 bases, there was a span of 14 bases. CDR3: CASSIVRGQWEKLFF. The CDR3 DNA follows: TGTGCCAGTAGTATAGTCCGGGGACAATGGGAAAAACTGTTTTTT.

The chain couples TRBV9 to TRBJ1-1; no reliable D call. Germline V lookup: CDR1 SGDLS, CDR2 YYNGEE. V lost 4 bases and J lost 4, with 14 bases in between. This CDR3 has 14 residues. CDR3: CASSQTLESTEAFF. CDR3 DNA sequence: TGTGCCAGCAGCCAAACACTGGAGAGCACTGAAGCTTTCTTT. The variable domain in full, completed from reference TRBV9 and TRBJ1-1, reads DSGVTQTPKHLITATGQRVTLRCSPRSGDLSVYWYQQSLDQGLQFLIQYYNGEERAKGNILERFSAQQFPDLHSELNLSSLELGDSALYFCASSQTLESTEAFFGQGTRLTVV.

V usage is TRBV4-1 and J usage is TRBJ1-4; a possible D gene is TRBD1 (5 bases). The V end lost 0 bases, the J end lost 7 bases, and 12 bases lay between the germline ends. The V gene's germline CDR1 is MGHRA and CDR2 YSYEKL. The CDR3 length is 15 residues. CDR3 nucleotide sequence: TGCGCCAGCAGCCAAGATGGGGGGGTGGGTGAAAAACTGTTTTTT. It specifies CASSQDGGVGEKLFF.

This clone was recorded once. CDR3 coding DNA: TGTGCCAGCAGCTCGTACAGGGGAGGCTACACCTTC. The encoded protein is CASSSYRGGYTF. This chain uses TRBV11-2 with TRBJ1-2; 7 nucleotides match TRBD1. CDR1 SGHAT and CDR2 FQNNGV come from the germline V gene. The CDR3 has 12 amino acids. The J segment lost 8 bases and the V segment lost 4 bases, leaving 4 bases of the junction unmatched.

The chain uses TRBV28 and TRBJ1-2; the match to TRBD1 covers 8 bases. V shed 4 bases and J 8 bases; nucleotides not matched to a gene: 21. The V gene's germline CDR1 is MDHEN and CDR2 SYDVKM. The CDR3 is 18 residues long. CDR3 sequence: CASSYGPSGGQVGRGYTF. In nucleotides, the CDR3 is TGTGCCAGCAGTTATGGCCCTTCTGGGGGACAGGTCGGGAGAGGCTACACCTTC.

This chain joins TRBV27 and TRBJ2-3, with D perhaps matching TRBD2 (6 bases). The CDR3 sequence is 16 residues long. V was pared by 3 bases and J by 1 base, with 14 bases between. Per germline, CDR1 MNHEY and CDR2 SMNVEV (reference sequence). The chain's CDR3 is CASSFTRGRGTDTQYF. In DNA form, the CDR3 reads TGTGCCAGCAGTTTTACGCGGGGACGAGGCACAGATACGCAGTATTTT.

This chain joins TRBV7-9 and TRBJ1-2; possibly TRBD1 for D (5 bases). The CDR3 consists of 13 residues. Trimming stripped 5 bases from V and 4 bases from J, with 11 bases between. Germline-derived CDR1 and CDR2 are SEHNR and FQNEAQ (reference sequence). This CDR3 is CASSPSGGYGYTF. DNA of the CDR3: TGTGCCAGCAGCCCCTCGGGGGGCTATGGCTACACCTTC.

Only a few counts were recorded for this clone. V and J are TRBV12-3 or TRBV12-4 and TRBJ2-3; tentatively, D is TRBD1 (5 bases). This CDR3 spans 12 amino acids. Trimming removed 2 bases at V and 8 bases at J, with 8 bases between. CDR3 sequence reads: CASSLQGSTQYF. CDR3 in DNA: TGTGCCAGCAGTTTACAGGGTAGTACGCAGTATTTT.

The chain couples TRBV5-1 to TRBJ2-5; 7 nucleotides line up with TRBD1. Germline values: CDR1 SGHRS, CDR2 YFSETQ. The V segment lost 4 bases and the J segment 0 bases; nucleotides outside the gene matches: 12. The CDR3 contains 17 residues. The CDR3 region is CASSRSLRQGNQETQYF. The DNA for the CDR3 is TGCGCCAGCAGCCGCTCCCTAAGACAGGGCAACCAAGAGACCCAGTACTTC.

The chain links TRBV7-6 to TRBJ2-7, with 10 bases that match TRBD2. The germline V gene has CDR1 SGHVS and CDR2 FNYEAQ. This CDR3 is 14 amino acids long. The junction had 5 bases not matched to a gene; V was cut back by 4 bases and J by 5 bases. The CDR3 reads CASSSLAGGNEQYF. The CDR3 DNA is TGTGCCAGCAGCTCGTTAGCGGGGGGAAACGAGCAGTACTTC.

The V call is TRBV18, the J call TRBJ2-3; the D is unclear. Germline V gene sequence: CDR1 KGHSH, CDR2 LQKENI. The CDR3 is made up of 17 amino acids. V was trimmed by 3 bases and J by 0 bases, leaving 16 bases between them. CDR3 sequence (DNA): TGTGCCAGCTCACCGCTTTCTCGGCAGACTAGCACAGATACGCAGTATTTT. Amino acid sequence: CASSPLSRQTSTDTQYF.

DNA of the CDR3: TGTGCCAGCGGCATCTTACCACCCCAAGCAACTAATGAAAAACTGTTTTTT. It specifies CASGILPPQATNEKLFF. V usage is TRBV7-2 and J usage is TRBJ1-4; D unclear. This CDR3 has 17 residues. V lost 8 bases and J 0 bases, leaving 19 bases between the germline ends. CDR1 is SGHTA, CDR2 FQGNSA, per germline.

V usage is TRBV6-5 and J usage is TRBJ1-5; the match to TRBD1 covers 10 bases. This CDR3 is built from 13 residues. Germline V gene lookup returns CDR1 MNHEY and CDR2 SVGAGI. J lost 6 bases, V lost 6 bases, and 2 bases had no gene match. Here the CDR3 DNA reads TGTGCCAGCAGGGACAGGGGGACTCAGCCCCAGCATTTT. Translated, it gives CASRDRGTQPQHF.

The DNA of the CDR3 is TGTGCCAGCAGCTTAGCAGGTAGCGGGGGTCTTGACTACTTC. Amino acid sequence: CASSLAGSGGLDYF. This chain uses TRBV7-9 with TRBJ2-4, with 9 bases identical to TRBD2. The CDR3 length is 14 residues. Trimming cost V 0 bases and J 16 bases; bases outside gene matches: 10. CDR1 is SEHNR and CDR2 is FQNEAQ in the germline V gene (reference sequence).

The V and J genes are TRBV5-1 and TRBJ1-2; 9 nucleotides match TRBD1. J gave up 5 bases and V 2 bases, and 4 bases lay outside the gene matches. Germline V gene data show CDR1 as SGHRS and CDR2 as YFSETQ. There are 14 residues in the CDR3. The CDR3 loop reads CASSLRQGGYGYTF. The DNA for the CDR3 is TGCGCCAGCAGCTTAAGACAGGGGGGTTATGGCTACACCTTC.

CDR3 protein: CASSGVGGRGNQPQHF. The CDR3 DNA reads as TGTGCCAGCTCCGGCGTGGGGGGGCGAGGCAATCAGCCCCAGCATTTT. V and J are TRBV18 and TRBJ1-5; possible D gene TRBD1, 6 bases. The CDR3 has 16 amino acids. The germline gives CDR1 KGHSH, CDR2 LQKENI. V gave up 6 bases and J gave up 2 bases, with 17 bases separating them. The whole variable domain, remainder taken from reference TRBV18 and TRBJ1-5, is NAGVMQNPRHLVRRRGQEARLRCSPMKGHSHVYWYRQLPEEGLKFMVYLQKENIIDESGMPKERFSAEFPKEGPSILRIQQVVRGDSAAYFCASSGVGGRGNQPQHFGDGTRLSIL.

A note on this clone: This sample also contains other DNA sequences that code for the same CDR3. The chain uses TRBV9 and TRBJ1-5; D is unclear. The CDR3 is made up of 15 amino acids. V was trimmed by 0 bases and J by 3 bases, leaving 10 bases between them. Per the germline V gene, CDR1 is SGDLS and CDR2 is YYNGEE. The CDR3: CASSVEPGINQPQHF. The DNA of the CDR3 is TGTGCCAGCAGCGTAGAACCCGGGATCAATCAGCCCCAGCATTTT.

Remarks on this clone: One junction end does not reproduce the germline sequence, and a read error may be involved. V gene TRBV12-3 or TRBV12-4 combines with J gene TRBJ1-2, with a weak D call TRBD1 (6 bases). The CDR3 covers 10 residues. The CDR3 bases are TGTGCCAGCAGGTACGACAGGACATGGTTC. This sequence encodes CASRYDRTWF.

By sample share, this clone is medium-sized. The same CDR3 is also encoded by other DNA sequences in this sample. The chain couples TRBV28 to TRBJ1-4; 7 nucleotides agree with TRBD1. Germline V CDR1 and CDR2: MDHEN, SYDVKM. This CDR3 region has 15 residues. V shed 4 bases, J shed 3 bases, and the junction held 5 bases outside the gene matches. In DNA form, the CDR3 reads TGTGCCAGCAGTTCAGGGACAGCACCTAATGAAAAACTGTTTTTT. Protein: CASSSGTAPNEKLFF.